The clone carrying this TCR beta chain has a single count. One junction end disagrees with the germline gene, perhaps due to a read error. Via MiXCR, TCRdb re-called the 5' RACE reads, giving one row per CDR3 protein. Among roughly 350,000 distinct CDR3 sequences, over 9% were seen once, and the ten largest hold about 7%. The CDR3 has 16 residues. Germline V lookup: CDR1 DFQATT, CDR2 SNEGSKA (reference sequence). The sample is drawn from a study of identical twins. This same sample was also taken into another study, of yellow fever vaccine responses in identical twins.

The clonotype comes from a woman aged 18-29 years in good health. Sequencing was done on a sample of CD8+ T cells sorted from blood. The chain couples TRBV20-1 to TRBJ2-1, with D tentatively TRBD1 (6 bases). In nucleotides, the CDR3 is TGCAGTGCTAGTCCACAGGGTGAGGGAGACTGGAATGGGCAGTTCTTC. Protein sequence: CSASPQGEGDWNGQFF.